These 6 T cell receptor beta chains share one sample of origin, sequenced in a study of cytomegalovirus exposure and HLA in healthy donors. PCR involved 60 Vbeta and 13 Jbeta primers. Sequencing was performed with immunoSEQ multiplex PCR; in TCRdb, only in-frame clones are kept and a portion is missing. This sample yields 110,000 or so clones, of which just under 75% are seen a single time; about 2% belongs to the top ten. The specimen sequenced was PBMCs. These receptors were collected from a human donor in good health.

The rearrangement joins TRBV5-8 to TRBJ2-6; D may be TRBD1 (6 bases). The CDR3 length is 17 residues. Trimming took off 4 bases at V and 1 base at J, with 15 bases between the two ends. Per germline, CDR1 SGHTS and CDR2 YDEGEE. CDR3 coding DNA: TGTGCCAGCAGCAAATCCAGGGGAGCTTCTGGGGCCAACGTCCTGACTTTC. This gives the protein CASSKSRGASGANVLTF.

This clone was detected only a few times. The V and J genes are TRBV5-1 and TRBJ2-2; the D is unclear. Per germline, CDR1 SGHRS and CDR2 YFSETQ. This CDR3 has 16 amino acids. Deletions cut 0 bases from V and 5 bases from J, with 14 bases between. CDR3 region: CASSLDTVSGTGELFF. For the CDR3, the DNA is TGCGCCAGCAGCTTGGATACGGTTTCGGGTACCGGGGAGCTGTTTTTT.

V gene TRBV28 combines with J gene TRBJ1-2; D is uncertain. In germline, CDR1 is MDHEN, CDR2 SYDVKM. V gave up 2 bases and J gave up 2 bases, with 9 bases separating them. CDR3 size: 14 residues. CDR3 residues: CASSLSSVNYGYTF. In DNA form, the CDR3 reads TGTGCCAGCAGTTTAAGCTCGGTAAACTATGGCTACACCTTC.

Concerning this clone: A junction end diverges from the germline sequence, so it may reflect a read error. The chain uses TRBV10-3 and TRBJ2-7; 11 bases match TRBD2. Germline CDR1 is ENHRY and CDR2 is SYGVKD. This CDR3 is built from 17 residues. CDR3 sequence (DNA): TGTGCCCCAGATTCCCGGATGCGACTAGCGGGACGGGGAAAGGAAAACTTC. Its translation is CAPDSRMRLAGRGKENF.

V usage is TRBV19 and J usage is TRBJ1-1; TRBD1 aligns across 9 bases. There are 13 residues in the CDR3. V was clipped by 8 bases and J by 4 bases; unmatched bases: 5. Germline V gives CDR1 LNHDA, CDR2 SQIVND (reference sequence). For the CDR3, the DNA is TGTGCCAGTGGGGGACAGGGAAGCACTGAAGCTTTCTTT. Translating gives CASGGQGSTEAFF. Full variable domain (outside the CDR3, taken from reference TRBV19 and TRBJ1-1): DGGITQSPKYLFRKEGQNVTLSCEQNLNHDAMYWYRQDPGQGLRLIYYSQIVNDFQKGDIAEGYSVSREKKESFPLTVTSAQKNPTAFYLCASGGQGSTEAFFGQGTRLTVV.

The rearrangement links TRBV28 to TRBJ1-2; TRBD1 is a possible D gene (5 bases). Per germline, CDR1 MDHEN and CDR2 SYDVKM. V was pared by 6 bases and J by 7 bases, with 18 bases between. This CDR3 has 14 amino acids. The CDR3 DNA follows: TGTGCCAGCAGACCTACAACTCCAGGGATTGGCTACACCTTC. Protein product: CASRPTTPGIGYTF.